Detailed here is one T cell receptor (beta chain). This clone has just a few counts. Its antigen is currently not known. Nothing much larger sits one base from this clone, and base qualities are not available. Whole blood was collected in K2EDTA tubes by collaborating institutions according to the institutions' own protocols. For TCRbeta analysis, collaborators shipped samples in one of three forms: frozen whole blood, isolated PBMCs, or DNA extracted from either of those sample types. The source of the sample is a study of blood T cell repertoires in COVID-19 (TCRdb year 2020). General notes on the study: Samples covering the acute and convalescent phases of COVID-19 were provided by collaborators in the United States, Italy and Spain. The repertoires were released in a freely available public database meant as a resource for research on the immune response to SARS-CoV-2. Where HLA class I and class II types were available, the types were taken from metadata supplied by the sample provider, not from assay-based typing. The material from the prospective study consisted of cDNA or gDNA derived from T cells, B-cell-depleted T cells, or PBMCs. Samples were obtained from the ongoing ImmuneRACE study (first 160 participants) and from about 1,300 subjects provided by 6 global collaborators. The dataset comprised deeply sampled blood TCRbeta repertoires from subjects exposed to, actively infected with, or recovered from COVID-19. Nearly every sample came with metadata listing a de-identified subject ID, COVID-19 status, age in years and sex.

The paper's findings and limits, for the study overall: How much clinical and demographic metadata was included differed by source and by participant, and the metadata was provided uncurated.

Reading from cysteine to phenylalanine, the CDR3 counts 13 amino acids. The DNA shown is the 39-base CDR3, in frame from base 1. Trimming accounts for 4 bases at V and 4 bases at J, while the number of junction bases matched to no gene is 0. Based on the germline V gene, the CDR1 and CDR2 sequences are SGHTA and FQGTGA. TCRbeta CDR3 regions were amplified from genomic DNA using the immunoSEQ Assay, a bias-controlled multiplex PCR. Per the source publication's procedure: Within the assay, amplification of reference gene primers was used to estimate how many nucleated cells each sample contained. To quantify the absolute abundance of each unique TCRbeta CDR3 rearrangement, sequence reads were collapsed and filtered. Productive Simpson clonality was computed per sample as the square root of Simpson's diversity index over productive rearrangements. This immuneACCESS table, as held by TCRdb, lists in-frame sequences with V and J called but not all clones. Of the missing ones, under half trace to an unresolved V gene in checked studies; the others have no known cause. The D gene and trimming were derived from the DNA, and the V and J assignments and clone size from that table. The sample yields tens of thousands of clones; approximately 87% were counted once. The ten largest clones add up to roughly an eighth of the sample.

Recombination joined TRBV7-3 with TRBJ2-5, and 10 bases in between align with TRBD2. The sequence was collected from a human donor in a cohort sampled during active COVID-19. Source material: peripheral blood. The CDR3 protein sequence reads: CASSSSGGETQYF. The DNA is as follows: TGTGCCAGCAGCTCTAGCGGGGGAGAGACCCAGTACTTC.